One sample yielded the 26 T cell receptor beta chains listed below, sequenced in a study of technical replicates of blood from several donors. Data came from immunoSEQ multiplex PCR; TCRdb stores just in-frame clones and leaves some out. This table holds 80,000 to 100,000 clones, about 96% found once. Sequenced sample: T cells isolated from PBMCs. The receptors shown here come from a human donor in good health.

This clone showed up just a few times. This rearrangement joins TRBV7-2 to TRBJ2-3; TRBD2 matches at 8 bases. Germline CDR1 is SGHTA and CDR2 is FQGNSA. This CDR3 comprises 17 residues. After removal of 5 bases from V and 5 bases from J, the junction contained 15 bases not matched to a gene. This chain's CDR3 is CASSRLLVAGGIDTQYF. As DNA, the CDR3 is TGTGCCAGCAGCCGTCTGCTTGTCGCGGGAGGCATAGATACGCAGTATTTT.

V is TRBV18 and J is TRBJ1-3; 7 bases agree with TRBD1. V lost 6 bases, J lost 5 bases, and 7 bases stayed unmatched. The CDR3 totals 14 residues. Germline CDR1 and CDR2: KGHSH and LQKENI. CDR3 in amino acids: CASSRGQTRNTIYF. As DNA, the CDR3 is TGTGCCAGCTCGAGGGGACAGACCAGAAACACCATATATTTT. Together with reference TRBV18 and TRBJ1-3, the CDR3 gives the full variable domain: NAGVMQNPRHLVRRRGQEARLRCSPMKGHSHVYWYRQLPEEGLKFMVYLQKENIIDESGMPKERFSAEFPKEGPSILRIQQVVRGDSAAYFCASSRGQTRNTIYFGEGSWLTVV.

The chain uses TRBV18 and TRBJ2-5; TRBD1 aligns across 11 bases. Trimming removed 4 bases from V and 6 bases from J; junction bases left unmatched: 7. Germline lookup yields CDR1 KGHSH and CDR2 LQKENI. The CDR3 spans 15 residues. The CDR3 region has the DNA TGTGCCAGCTCACGGGACAGGGGGAATAAGAAGACCCAGTACTTC. This gives the protein CASSRDRGNKKTQYF. Combining the CDR3 with reference TRBV18 and TRBJ2-5 gives the whole variable domain NAGVMQNPRHLVRRRGQEARLRCSPMKGHSHVYWYRQLPEEGLKFMVYLQKENIIDESGMPKERFSAEFPKEGPSILRIQQVVRGDSAAYFCASSRDRGNKKTQYFGPGTRLLVL.

The rearrangement links TRBV19 to TRBJ2-7; 9 bases map to TRBD1. V shed 5 bases and J 1 base; nucleotides not matched to a gene: 3. The CDR3 is 14 amino acids. The V gene's germline CDR1 is LNHDA and CDR2 SQIVND (reference sequence). CDR3 in DNA: TGTGCCAGTAGTGACAGGGGGAGGTCCTACGAGCAGTACTTC. Protein sequence: CASSDRGRSYEQYF.

The V call is TRBV30, the J call TRBJ2-3, with D hard to call. CDR3 length equals 13 residues. Germline assignment: CDR1 GTSNPN and CDR2 SVGIG (reference sequence). V was trimmed by 2 bases and J by 0 bases, leaving 6 bases between them. The DNA for the CDR3 is TGTGCCTGGAGTCTACTTAGCACAGATACGCAGTATTTT. Protein sequence: CAWSLLSTDTQYF.

The chain couples TRBV2 to TRBJ1-5, with TRBD1 matching over 8 bases. The V segment lost 5 bases and the J segment 7 bases; nucleotides outside the gene matches: 10. The CDR3 runs 15 residues. CDR1 is SNHLY, CDR2 FYNNEI, per germline. Here the CDR3 DNA reads TGTGCCAGCAGTTTCTCAGGGGGCATGGAACAGCCCCAGCATTTT. This gives the protein CASSFSGGMEQPQHF.

This chain uses TRBV15 with TRBJ1-5; D unclear. Germline V CDR1 and CDR2: LNHNV, YYDKDF (reference sequence). The CDR3 spans 15 residues. V shed 1 base and J shed 7 bases, with 14 bases lying between them. The CDR3 region is CATSRVLEGNQPQHF. The CDR3 DNA reads as TGTGCCACCAGCAGAGTTCTAGAGGGTAACCAGCCCCAGCATTTT. Supplemented by reference TRBV15 and TRBJ1-5, the full variable domain reads DAMVIQNPRYQVTQFGKPVTLSCSQTLNHNVMYWYQQKSSQAPKLLFHYYDKDFNNEADTPDNFQSRRPNTSFCFLDIRSPGLGDTAMYLCATSRVLEGNQPQHFGDGTRLSIL.

The CDR3 region is CASSFFGDYETQYF. The CDR3 nucleotides are TGCGCCAGCAGCTTTTTTGGGGACTACGAGACCCAGTACTTC. The rearrangement links TRBV5-1 to TRBJ2-5, with 7 bases aligning to TRBD2. The CDR3 has 14 amino acids. CDR1 SGHRS and CDR2 YFSETQ come from the germline V gene. V gave up 2 bases and J gave up 5 bases; unmatched junction bases: 6.

This clone was observed once. The chain has TRBV6-1 and TRBJ2-7; 7 bases map to TRBD1. The CDR3 runs to 15 residues. Losses at the gene ends were 1 base for V and 2 bases for J; bases not matched to a gene: 5. Germline CDR1 reads MNHNS; CDR2 reads SASEGT. The CDR3 sequence is CASSEEGRGPYEQYF. The CDR3 region has the DNA TGTGCCAGCAGTGAAGAAGGAAGGGGGCCCTACGAGCAGTACTTC.

This clone was counted once. V and J are TRBV19 and TRBJ1-1; no definite D call. The length of the CDR3 is 14 residues. Germline CDR1 is LNHDA and CDR2 is SQIVND (reference sequence). The V and J ends lost 5 bases and 2 bases respectively, with 12 bases between them. The CDR3 sequence is CASSWASQNTEAFF. The CDR3 coding sequence is TGTGCCAGTAGTTGGGCCAGCCAAAACACTGAAGCTTTCTTT.

V usage is TRBV19 and J usage is TRBJ2-3, with D hard to call. The V end was cut by 3 bases, the J end by 2 bases, with 12 bases between. This CDR3 contains 15 residues. Germline assignment: CDR1 LNHDA and CDR2 SQIVND (reference sequence). CDR3 in DNA: TGTGCCAGTAGTATTCAATCCAGGTCCACAGATACGCAGTATTTT. This sequence encodes CASSIQSRSTDTQYF. Filled out from reference TRBV19 and TRBJ2-3, the complete variable domain reads DGGITQSPKYLFRKEGQNVTLSCEQNLNHDAMYWYRQDPGQGLRLIYYSQIVNDFQKGDIAEGYSVSREKKESFPLTVTSAQKNPTAFYLCASSIQSRSTDTQYFGPGTRLTVL.

This clone was observed a single time. CDR3 residues: CASSLRAVSIYEQYF. DNA for the CDR3: TGTGCCAGCAGCCTGAGGGCTGTTAGCATCTACGAGCAGTACTTC. The rearrangement joins TRBV7-8 to TRBJ2-7, with TRBD2 as a possible D gene (5 bases). Germline V CDR1 and CDR2: SGHVS, FQNEAQ. The CDR3 sequence is 15 residues long. Trimming removed 5 bases at V and 3 bases at J, with 17 bases between.

The chain links TRBV7-9 to TRBJ2-7, with TRBD2 identical over 7 bases. Germline values: CDR1 SEHNR, CDR2 FQNEAQ (reference sequence). The CDR3 length is 13 residues. Trimming cost V 5 bases and J 3 bases; bases outside gene matches: 4. The CDR3 reads CASSNGLGYEQYF. CDR3 in DNA: TGTGCCAGCAGCAACGGACTAGGCTACGAGCAGTACTTC.

The rearrangement links TRBV5-5 to TRBJ2-1; D is ambiguous. This CDR3 spans 15 amino acids. Trimming left V 0 bases short and J 0 bases short, with 7 bases between. CDR1 and CDR2 from the germline V gene are SGHKS and YYEKEE (reference sequence). The CDR3 DNA follows: TGTGCCAGCAGCTTGGAGGCTAGCTCCTACAATGAGCAGTTCTTC. Its protein is CASSLEASSYNEQFF.

The chain couples TRBV11-2 to TRBJ1-4; no clear D gene. V was pared by 3 bases and J by 7 bases, with 15 bases between. CDR3 length: 15 amino acids. From germline, CDR1 is SGHAT and CDR2 FQNNGV. CDR3 loop: CASSFGRPQSEKLFF. The CDR3 DNA sequence: TGTGCCAGCAGCTTCGGGAGGCCGCAGAGTGAAAAACTGTTTTTT. Full variable domain (outside the CDR3, taken from reference TRBV11-2 and TRBJ1-4): EAGVAQSPRYKIIEKRQSVAFWCNPISGHATLYWYQQILGQGPKLLIQFQNNGVVDDSQLPKDRFSAERLKGVDSTLKIQPAKLEDSAVYLCASSFGRPQSEKLFFGSGTQLSVL.

The chain employs TRBV19 and TRBJ2-5; tentatively, D is TRBD1 (6 bases). This CDR3 has 14 amino acids. The germline V and J ends were trimmed by 3 bases and 5 bases, with 13 bases remaining between them. Germline V gives CDR1 LNHDA, CDR2 SQIVND (reference sequence). CDR3 DNA sequence: TGTGCCAGTAGTATTATAGGGACAAGGGAGACCCAGTACTTC. This encodes CASSIIGTRETQYF.

The rearrangement links TRBV2 to TRBJ2-1; 10 positions match TRBD2. The V and J ends lost 9 bases and 9 bases, in that order; junction bases with no gene match: 14. This CDR3 region has 15 residues. Looked up from germline, CDR1 is SNHLY and CDR2 is FYNNEI. This chain's CDR3 is CARDKAGGPYSEQFF. The CDR3 DNA follows: TGTGCCAGAGATAAAGCGGGAGGGCCTTATAGTGAGCAGTTCTTC. The variable domain in full, completed from reference TRBV2 and TRBJ2-1, reads EPEVTQTPSHQVTQMGQEVILRCVPISNHLYFYWYRQILGQKVEFLVSFYNNEISEKSEIFDDQFSVERPDGSNFTLKIRSTKLEDSAMYFCARDKAGGPYSEQFFGPGTRLTVL.

This clone came up once. As DNA, the CDR3 is TGTGCCAGCAGTTACTCCCGACTAGAGGAGTACTTC. As protein: CASSYSRLEEYF. J is TRBJ2-7 and V is TRBV6-6; tentatively, D is TRBD2 (6 bases). The germline gives CDR1 MNHNY, CDR2 SVGAGI (reference sequence). V dropped 0 bases and J dropped 11 bases, with 11 bases sitting between them. The CDR3 has 12 amino acids.

The chain carries TRBV14 and TRBJ2-1; 8 nucleotides agree with TRBD1. V was pared by 0 bases and J by 8 bases, with 12 bases of the junction left unmatched. Germline lookup yields CDR1 SGHDN and CDR2 FVKESK. The CDR3 length is 17 residues. The CDR3 DNA reads as TGTGCCAGCAGCCAAGACAATGGACAGGGTATGTTTGATGAGCAGTTCTTC. Residues: CASSQDNGQGMFDEQFF.

The chain employs TRBV30 and TRBJ1-4, with D unclear. This CDR3 contains 15 residues. CDR1 and CDR2 (germline): GTSNPN, SVGIG (reference sequence). CDR3 DNA: TGTGCTGTGGGAGTGTACGGGGCAACTAATGAAAAACTGTTTTTT. It specifies CAVGVYGATNEKLFF.

The chain has TRBV7-2 and TRBJ1-2; D might be TRBD1 (6 bases). The CDR3 contains 13 residues. CDR1 is SGHTA and CDR2 is FQGNSA in the germline V gene. Trimming stripped 3 bases from V and 3 bases from J, with 8 bases between. CDR3 amino acids: CASSLGADYGYTF. The CDR3, as DNA: TGTGCCAGCAGCTTGGGGGCAGACTATGGCTACACCTTC.

The chain recombines TRBV4-1 with TRBJ2-3; 7 bases are shared with TRBD2. The trim removed 0 bases at V and 2 bases at J, leaving 8 bases unmatched. This CDR3 region has 17 residues. Germline V gene sequence: CDR1 MGHRA, CDR2 YSYEKL. CDR3 sequence: CASSQDRPSGITDTQYF. CDR3 DNA sequence: TGCGCCAGCAGCCAAGATAGGCCTAGCGGCATCACAGATACGCAGTATTTT.

The chain joins TRBV5-6 to TRBJ2-7, with TRBD2 identical over 13 bases. Germline V gene sequence: CDR1 SGHDT, CDR2 YYEEEE. The CDR3 spans 14 residues. The V gene end was trimmed by 3 bases and the J gene end by 6 bases; junction bases not matched to a gene: 3. CDR3 nucleotides: TGTGCCAGCAGCTCGGGACTAGCGGGAATCGAGCAGTACTTC. Its protein product is CASSSGLAGIEQYF.

On this clone itself: A read error is likely, as this CDR3 ends without the conserved phenylalanine or tryptophan. The DNA is left out, because the CDR3 cannot be placed on it with certainty; the CDR3 is given as TCRdb lists it. The chain combines TRBV6-1 with TRBJ1-2; the tabulated D call, TRBD1, remains unverified against the DNA. Germline V gives CDR1 MNHNS, CDR2 SASEGT. Including both end residues, the CDR3 is 12 amino acids long. The CDR3 here is CASSESGRRQGG.

V and J are TRBV10-3 and TRBJ2-7; 10 bases agree with TRBD2. Germline loops: CDR1 ENHRY, CDR2 SYGVKD. V dropped 7 bases and J dropped 7; count of bases not matched to a gene: 7. The CDR3 extends over 13 amino acids. CDR3 residues: CAIKLAGVEEQYF. The CDR3 nucleotides are TGTGCCATCAAGCTAGCGGGAGTCGAGGAGCAGTACTTC.

This rearrangement joins TRBV28 to TRBJ1-3; 9 bases line up with TRBD1. Germline V gene sequence: CDR1 MDHEN, CDR2 SYDVKM. This CDR3 has 18 residues. V was clipped by 1 base and J by 3 bases; unmatched bases: 10. The CDR3 DNA reads as TGTGCCAGCAGTTTATCCATATTGACAGGGGGTAGTGGAAACACCATATATTTT. Translated, it gives CASSLSILTGGSGNTIYF.